This TCR beta chain originates from a study of cytomegalovirus exposure and HLA in healthy donors. Study conclusions and caveats: Several of the most significant clusters appeared linked to common viral pathogens, based on a later analysis.

Germline V gene sequence: CDR1 SGHRS, CDR2 YFSETQ. The germline V and J ends were trimmed by 2 bases and 1 base, with 11 bases remaining between them. The CDR3 is made up of 15 amino acids. The PCR made use of 60 Vbeta and 13 Jbeta primers. Original methodology: Counted up in a later analysis, unique TCR beta chains came to 65 million to 80 million, with around 10 million shared. TCRdb's copy holds only in-frame clones and misses some; the assay was immunoSEQ multiplex PCR. The DNA gave D and trimming, while V, J and clone size come from that table. The repertoire holds under 200,000 clones, just under 80% seen once, with approximately 6.8% in the top ten. About this clone itself: Its target is unknown. Additional DNA sequences in this sample encode the identical CDR3.

The rearrangement links TRBV5-1 to TRBJ2-3, with D perhaps TRBD2 (5 bases). The sequenced material came from PBMCs. This TCR derives from a woman aged 40 to 50 in good health and CMV-seropositive. For the CDR3, the DNA is TGCGCCAGCAGCTTACGAGGACTTGGCACAGATACGCAGTATTTT. It codes for CASSLRGLGTDTQYF.